The 25 T cell receptor beta chains given below trace back to one sample, sequenced in a study of T cell repertoires in cytomegalovirus infection. MiXCR, applied by TCRdb to the reads, yields one record per CDR3 protein. The sample consists of 150,000 to 200,000 distinct CDR3 sequences, 28% of them appearing once. The sample consisted of PBMCs. All receptors derive from a human donor in good health (CMV status not recorded). Some clones in this sample may be carry-over from other donors' samples.

V usage is TRBV29-1 and J usage is TRBJ2-7, with 11 bases fitting TRBD1. Unmatched junction bases numbered 4, after V lost 6 bases and J lost 3 bases. The CDR3 runs to 13 residues. CDR1 and CDR2 from the germline V gene are SQVTM and ANQGSEA. CDR3 in amino acids: CSVAGQGGYEQYF. CDR3 sequence (DNA): TGCAGCGTCGCGGGACAGGGGGGCTACGAGCAGTACTTC.

For this clonotype: This may come from a read error, since a much larger clone is one base off. The rearrangement uses TRBV7-8 and TRBJ1-1, with 8 bases fitting TRBD1. The CDR3 has 15 residues. CDR1 is SGHVS and CDR2 is FQNEAQ in the germline V gene. V lost 3 bases, J lost 4 bases, and 7 bases stayed unmatched. CDR3 nucleotides: TGTGCCAGCAGCTTGACAGGGGCCAGCGTCACTGAAGCTTTCTTT. Translating it yields CASSLTGASVTEAFF.

This clonotype showed up just a few times. V gene TRBV19 combines with J gene TRBJ2-2; D assignment may be TRBD1 or TRBD2 (6 bases each). The germline V gene has CDR1 LNHDA and CDR2 SQIVND (reference sequence). Trimming stripped 5 bases from V and 2 bases from J, with 15 bases between. CDR3 length: 16 amino acids. CDR3 in DNA: TGTGCCAGTAGTCTGTTGGGGGGCCCAAACACCGGGGAGCTGTTTTTT. It encodes CASSLLGGPNTGELFF.

About this clonotype itself: At one boundary the junction diverges from the germline segment, which might be a read error. The chain carries TRBV2 and TRBJ2-3, with TRBD2 matching 9 bases. Germline CDR1 and CDR2: SNHLY and FYNNEI. The CDR3 length is 15 residues. CDR3: CDSSEGAGGLQTQYF. CDR3 in DNA: TGTGACAGCAGTGAAGGAGCGGGGGGCCTTCAGACGCAGTATTTT.

By frequency in the sample, this clonotype is medium-sized. The rearrangement uses TRBV7-6 and TRBJ2-3, with 14 bases matching TRBD2. After removal of 5 bases from V and 4 bases from J, the junction contained 8 bases not matched to a gene. Germline values: CDR1 SGHVS, CDR2 FNYEAQ. This CDR3 has 17 amino acids. Here the CDR3 DNA reads TGTGCCAGCAGCCGGTGGACTAGCGGGGGGATCGCAGATACGCAGTATTTT. This encodes CASSRWTSGGIADTQYF. The variable domain in full, with the rest retrieved from reference TRBV7-6 and TRBJ2-3, is GAGVSQSPRYKVTKRGQDVALRCDPISGHVSLYWYRQALGQGPEFLTYFNYEAQQDKSGLPNDRFSAERPEGSISTLTIQRTEQRDSAMYRCASSRWTSGGIADTQYFGPGTRLTVL.

The chain recombines TRBV29-1 with TRBJ1-1, with D unclear. The germline gives CDR1 SQVTM, CDR2 ANQGSEA. Deletions cut 1 base from V and 7 bases from J, with 16 bases between. The CDR3 extends over 14 amino acids. Here the CDR3 reads CSVEVSGVLGEAFF. CDR3 DNA sequence: TGCAGCGTTGAAGTCTCCGGGGTGTTAGGTGAAGCTTTCTTT. Based on the CDR3 plus reference TRBV29-1 and TRBJ1-1, the full variable domain is SAVISQKPSRDICQRGTSLTIQCQVDSQVTMMFWYRQQPGQSLTLIATANQGSEATYESGFVIDKFPISRPNLTFSTLTVSNMSPEDSSIYLCSVEVSGVLGEAFFGQGTRLTVV.

The chain combines TRBV4-3 with TRBJ2-7; 8 nucleotides align to TRBD2. There are 15 residues in the CDR3. V lost 1 base and J lost 3; bases outside the gene matches: 5. The germline V gene has CDR1 LGHNA and CDR2 YSLEER. CDR3 coding DNA: TGCGCCAGCAGCCAAGGGCGGGGGGCTCTCTACGAGCAGTACTTC. Translating it yields CASSQGRGALYEQYF.

The V call is TRBV5-1, the J call TRBJ1-2; weak D call: TRBD1 (5 bases). CDR1 SGHRS and CDR2 YFSETQ come from the germline V gene. The length of the CDR3 is 14 residues. Between the trimmed V and J ends, which lost 0 bases and 1 base, there was a span of 7 bases. CDR3 loop: CASSLEQVNYGYTF. The CDR3 nucleotides read TGCGCCAGCAGCTTGGAACAGGTTAACTATGGCTACACCTTC.

As regards this clonotype: One junction end disagrees with the germline gene, perhaps due to a read error. This chain uses TRBV7-2 with TRBJ1-1, with 7 bases aligning to TRBD1. This CDR3 has 14 amino acids. The V gene's germline CDR1 is SGHTA and CDR2 FQGNSA. The CDR3 sequence is CASSLYRGPTVAFF. For the CDR3, the DNA is TGTGCCAGCAGCCTCTACAGGGGACCCACTGTAGCTTTCTTT.

The chain is built from TRBV7-2 and TRBJ1-2, with TRBD1 matching over 12 bases. V lost 4 bases, J lost 8 bases, and 5 bases stayed unmatched. Germline lookup yields CDR1 SGHTA and CDR2 FQGNSA. The CDR3 sequence is 14 residues long. The CDR3 nucleotides read TGTGCCAGCAGCTCTGGGACAGGGGGCTGGGGCTACACCTTC. It yields the protein CASSSGTGGWGYTF.

CDR3 residues: CASSPLRTGLEQYF. CDR3 nucleotides: TGTGCCAGCAGCCCACTAAGGACAGGCTTGGAGCAGTACTTC. The chain is built from TRBV7-8 and TRBJ2-7, with 7 bases fitting TRBD1. The CDR3 has 14 residues. With V trimmed by 5 bases and J by 7 bases, 11 bases remained unmatched. Germline assignment: CDR1 SGHVS and CDR2 FQNEAQ. Supplemented by reference TRBV7-8 and TRBJ2-7, the full variable domain reads GAGVSQSPRYKVAKRGQDVALRCDPISGHVSLFWYQQALGQGPEFLTYFQNEAQLDKSGLPSDRFFAERPEGSVSTLKIQRTQQEDSAVYLCASSPLRTGLEQYFGPGTRLTVT.

This clonotype was detected ten times or more. CDR3 DNA sequence: TGTGCCAGCAGCTTAAGTACAGGGCCCTACGAGCAGTACTTC. Protein: CASSLSTGPYEQYF. This chain uses TRBV7-2 with TRBJ2-7; D might be TRBD1 (6 bases). The CDR3 extends over 14 amino acids. From germline, CDR1 is SGHTA and CDR2 FQGNSA. The V end was cut by 2 bases, the J end by 2 bases, with 10 bases between.

The genes are TRBV12-3 or TRBV12-4 and TRBJ1-3; D remains ambiguous. Deletions cut 4 bases from V and 0 bases from J, with 13 bases between. The CDR3 length is 16 residues. The CDR3 here is CASSSTASSSGNTIYF. DNA of the CDR3: TGTGCCAGCAGTTCGACGGCCAGTAGCTCTGGAAACACCATATATTTT.

In this sample, this clonotype turned up a few times. The chain uses TRBV7-3 and TRBJ2-2, with 9 bases fitting TRBD2. The germline gives CDR1 SGHTA, CDR2 FQGTGA. The CDR3 extends over 16 amino acids. Losses at the gene ends were 5 bases for V and 7 bases for J; bases not matched to a gene: 11. CDR3 sequence reads: CASSPIAGEKGGELFF. The CDR3, as DNA: TGTGCCAGCAGCCCGATAGCGGGGGAGAAGGGCGGGGAGCTGTTTTTT.

The table lists this clonotype with a few counts. The rearrangement links TRBV12-3 or TRBV12-4 to TRBJ1-5; D ambiguous. The V end lost 7 bases, the J end lost 1 base, and 5 bases lay between the germline ends. The CDR3 is 12 residues long. In DNA form, the CDR3 reads TGTGCCAGCAAGAGCAGCAATCAGCCCCAGCATTTT. Translated: CASKSSNQPQHF.

The chain has TRBV7-2 and TRBJ1-1; D uncertain. From germline, CDR1 is SGHTA and CDR2 FQGNSA. The CDR3 runs to 13 residues. V lost 10 bases to trimming and J lost 3 bases, with 15 bases between them. The CDR3, as DNA: TGTGCCATTCAAAGCCCAGGATACACTGAAGCTTTCTTT. Amino acid sequence: CAIQSPGYTEAFF.

This clonotype was seen a handful of times. The chain carries TRBV19 and TRBJ1-5, with no clear D. This CDR3 has 15 residues. Per the germline V gene, CDR1 is LNHDA and CDR2 is SQIVND (reference sequence). Trimming shortened V by 1 base and J by 0 bases, and 7 bases separated the two germline ends. The CDR3 reads CASSIGSISNQPQHF. Written as DNA, the CDR3 is TGTGCCAGTAGTATAGGATCGATTAGCAATCAGCCCCAGCATTTT. Based on the CDR3 plus reference TRBV19 and TRBJ1-5, the full variable domain is DGGITQSPKYLFRKEGQNVTLSCEQNLNHDAMYWYRQDPGQGLRLIYYSQIVNDFQKGDIAEGYSVSREKKESFPLTVTSAQKNPTAFYLCASSIGSISNQPQHFGDGTRLSIL.

This chain connects TRBV4-2 to TRBJ1-1; TRBD1 might be the D (5 bases). V was pared by 4 bases and J by 2 bases, with 14 bases between. The CDR3 contains 15 residues. Germline V CDR1 and CDR2: LGHNA, YNFKEQ. In DNA, the CDR3 is TGTGCCAGCAGCCCTCAGGGAGGCATAAACACTGAAGCTTTCTTT. Translating gives CASSPQGGINTEAFF.

This clonotype has only a few counts. The genes are TRBV2 and TRBJ2-5; 8 bases are a match to TRBD1. CDR3 length: 14 residues. V dropped 4 bases and J dropped 3; count of bases not matched to a gene: 4. Germline V CDR1 and CDR2: SNHLY, FYNNEI. The CDR3: CASSALTGEETQYF. The CDR3 DNA is TGTGCCAGCAGTGCTTTGACAGGGGAAGAGACCCAGTACTTC. The entire variable domain, with the rest obtained from reference TRBV2 and TRBJ2-5, is as follows: EPEVTQTPSHQVTQMGQEVILRCVPISNHLYFYWYRQILGQKVEFLVSFYNNEISEKSEIFDDQFSVERPDGSNFTLKIRSTKLEDSAMYFCASSALTGEETQYFGPGTRLLVL.

This clonotype occurred a few times. The V gene is TRBV3-1, the J gene TRBJ1-2; the D gene is possibly TRBD1 (5 bases). V lost 0 bases to trimming and J lost 4 bases, with 12 bases between them. CDR3 length: 15 residues. The germline CDR1 and CDR2 sequences are LGHDT and YNNKEL (reference sequence). The CDR3 DNA is TGTGCCAGCAGCCAAGATAATGGGGGTCCCTATGGCTACACCTTC. Its translation: CASSQDNGGPYGYTF. The full variable domain, its missing parts supplied by reference TRBV3-1 and TRBJ1-2, is DTAVSQTPKYLVTQMGNDKSIKCEQNLGHDTMYWYKQDSKKFLKIMFSYNNKELIINETVPNRFSPKSPDKAHLNLHINSLELGDSAVYFCASSQDNGGPYGYTFGSGTRLTVV.

This sequence joins TRBV6-5 and TRBJ2-2, with D uncertain. The CDR3 loop spans 16 amino acids. CDR1 MNHEY and CDR2 SVGAGI come from the germline V gene. Trimming cost V 7 bases and J 1 base, with 16 bases left between them. The CDR3 protein is CASKAWTPQNTGELFF. In nucleotides, the CDR3 is TGTGCCAGCAAGGCCTGGACCCCCCAGAACACCGGGGAGCTGTTTTTT.

The gene calls are TRBV2 and TRBJ2-4; perhaps TRBD2 as D (6 bases). Germline lookup yields CDR1 SNHLY and CDR2 FYNNEI. The germline V and J ends were trimmed by 4 bases and 4 bases, with 11 bases remaining between them. The CDR3 spans 14 residues. The CDR3 sequence: CASSGVLAKNIQYF. The CDR3 DNA follows: TGTGCCAGCAGTGGGGTACTAGCTAAAAACATTCAGTACTTC.

The V gene is TRBV4-1, the J gene TRBJ1-1, with unresolved D. Trimming cost V 0 bases and J 0 bases, with 8 bases left between them. CDR1 and CDR2 (germline): MGHRA, YSYEKL. The CDR3 is 15 amino acids. Written as DNA, the CDR3 is TGCGCCAGCAGCCAAGAAGAACGGCTGAACACTGAAGCTTTCTTT. Translated: CASSQEERLNTEAFF.

A few counts support this clonotype. V usage is TRBV11-2 and J usage is TRBJ2-3; D is perhaps TRBD2 (7 bases). Germline values: CDR1 SGHAT, CDR2 FQNNGV. This CDR3 comprises 17 residues. V lost 5 bases and J 2 bases, leaving 20 bases between the germline ends. The CDR3 loop reads CASSLRGGAAYTDTQYF. The CDR3 DNA reads TGTGCCAGCAGCCTTAGGGGGGGGGCAGCCTACACAGATACGCAGTATTTT.

The chain recombines TRBV6-2 or TRBV6-3 with TRBJ2-3; the D gene is possibly TRBD2 (6 bases). V lost 3 bases to trimming and J lost 3 bases, with 19 bases between them. The CDR3 extends over 17 amino acids. CDR1 and CDR2 (germline): MNHEY, SVGEGT. The CDR3 is CASSYGRRRAGTDTQYF. For the CDR3, the DNA is TGTGCCAGCAGTTATGGTCGCCGCAGGGCGGGAACAGATACGCAGTATTTT.